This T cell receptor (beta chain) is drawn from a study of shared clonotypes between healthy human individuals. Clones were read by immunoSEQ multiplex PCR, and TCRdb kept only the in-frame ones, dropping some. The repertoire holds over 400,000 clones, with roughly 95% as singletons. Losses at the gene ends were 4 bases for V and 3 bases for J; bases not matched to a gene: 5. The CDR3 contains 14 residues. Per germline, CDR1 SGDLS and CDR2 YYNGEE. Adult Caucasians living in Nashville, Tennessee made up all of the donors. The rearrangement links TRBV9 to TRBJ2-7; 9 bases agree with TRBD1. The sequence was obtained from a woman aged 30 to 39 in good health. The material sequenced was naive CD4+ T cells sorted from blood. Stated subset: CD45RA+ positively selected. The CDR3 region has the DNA TGTGCCAGCAGCCCCAGGACAGGGGTCTACGAGCAGTACTTC. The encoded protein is CASSPRTGVYEQYF.